Presented here are 7 T cell receptor beta chains from one specimen sequenced in a study of T-cell memory formation after mild COVID-19. TCRdb reprocessed the 5' RACE reads with MiXCR, giving one entry per CDR3 protein. The sample shows roughly 350,000 distinct CDR3 sequences, under 25% of them seen only once. Sample: PBMCs or a T cell subset sorted from them (not recorded which). These receptors all come from an adult woman who had mild COVID-19 (a few samples of this study predate the infection). Cell type and time point are not known.

This clonotype was seen more than once but under ten times. The chain uses TRBV7-3 and TRBJ2-3, with 12 bases fitting TRBD2. Germline loops: CDR1 SGHTA, CDR2 FQGTGA. V shed 4 bases, J shed 5 bases, and the junction held 4 bases outside the gene matches. CDR3 size: 15 residues. CDR3 in amino acids: CASSSSGRAGDTQYF. CDR3 DNA sequence: TGTGCCAGCAGCTCTAGCGGGAGGGCCGGAGATACGCAGTATTTT.

With respect to this clonotype: One end of the junction is discordant with germline, which a read error may explain. This sequence joins TRBV9 and TRBJ2-7; D uncertain. Germline-derived CDR1 and CDR2 are SGDLS and YYNGEE. This CDR3 has 12 residues. The chain's CDR3 is CASSLLGAPISF. In DNA form, the CDR3 reads TGTGCCAGCAGCCTACTCGGAGCCCCCATAAGCTTC.

This chain uses TRBV12-5 with TRBJ1-2; D call uncertain. CDR1 is LGHNT, CDR2 FRNRAP, per germline. CDR3 length: 15 residues. The V and J ends lost 0 bases and 9 bases respectively, with 17 bases between them. CDR3 coding DNA: TGTGCTAGTGGTTTGGTAGGACCACCAGGTGTGAGCTACACCTTC. Translated, it gives CASGLVGPPGVSYTF.

The chain couples TRBV7-8 to TRBJ1-1; tentative D call: TRBD1 (5 bases). The germline V gene has CDR1 SGHVS and CDR2 FQNEAQ. Between the trimmed V and J ends, which lost 5 bases and 0 bases, there was a span of 13 bases. This CDR3 comprises 15 residues. The CDR3: CASSPGVGVNTEAFF. CDR3 nucleotide sequence: TGTGCCAGCAGCCCCGGGGTGGGGGTGAACACTGAAGCTTTCTTT.

This clonotype was counted between two and nine times. This rearrangement joins TRBV6-6 to TRBJ1-2; D is undetermined. CDR1 and CDR2 (germline): MNHNY, SVGAGI (reference sequence). This CDR3 has 13 residues. Trimming removed 6 bases from V and 5 bases from J, with 13 bases in between. The CDR3 DNA reads as TGTGCCAGCAGAGGCGGGAGATTTTATGGCTACACCTTC. Its translation: CASRGGRFYGYTF.

This clonotype was found a few times. The J gene is TRBJ2-5, the V gene TRBV10-3; 9 nucleotides agree with TRBD1. The CDR3 spans 14 residues. With V trimmed by 3 bases and J by 4 bases, 3 bases remained unmatched. Germline loops: CDR1 ENHRY, CDR2 SYGVKD. The CDR3 spells CAISDVDRGETQYF. The CDR3 DNA sequence: TGTGCCATCAGTGATGTGGACAGGGGAGAGACCCAGTACTTC.

The gene calls are TRBV4-3 and TRBJ1-1, with D maybe TRBD1 (6 bases). This CDR3 region has 13 residues. CDR1 is LGHNA and CDR2 is YSLEER in the germline V gene. With 1 base removed from V and 5 bases from J, the gap between germline ends came to 8 bases. DNA for the CDR3: TGCGCCAGCAGCCAAGGGGGACATACTGAAGCTTTCTTT. Its protein product is CASSQGGHTEAFF.